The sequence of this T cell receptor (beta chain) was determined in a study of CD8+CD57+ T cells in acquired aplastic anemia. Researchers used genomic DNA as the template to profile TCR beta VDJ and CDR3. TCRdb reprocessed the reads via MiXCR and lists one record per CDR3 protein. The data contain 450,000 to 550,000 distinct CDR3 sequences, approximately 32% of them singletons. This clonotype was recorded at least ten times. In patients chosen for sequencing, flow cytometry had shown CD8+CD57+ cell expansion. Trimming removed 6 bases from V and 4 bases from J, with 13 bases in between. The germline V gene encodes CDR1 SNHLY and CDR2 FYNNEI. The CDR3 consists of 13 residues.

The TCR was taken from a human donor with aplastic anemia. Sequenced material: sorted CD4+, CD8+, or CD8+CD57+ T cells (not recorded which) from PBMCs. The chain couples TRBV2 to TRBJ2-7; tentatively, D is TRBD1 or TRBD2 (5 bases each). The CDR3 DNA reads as TGTGCCAGCAGGTTGGGGACCGAATACGAGCAGTACTTC. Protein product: CASRLGTEYEQYF.